The 23 T cell receptor beta chains below come from one sample, sequenced in a study of T-cell reconstitution after alpha-beta-depleted transplantation in children. Molecular barcoding with unique molecular identifiers was used for the TCRbeta library. MiXCR was run by TCRdb on the PCR reads, yielding one entry per CDR3 protein. The sample yields roughly 590,000 distinct CDR3 sequences, 16% seen once. Here the sequenced sample was PBMCs from the stem cell graft donor, taken from the stem cell graft. The receptor source for this set is a human donor who donated a stem cell graft to a child with acute myeloid leukemia.

This clonotype was counted ten times or more. The chain links TRBV7-9 to TRBJ2-1, with 8 bases fitting TRBD1. V lost 7 bases and J lost 7; bases outside the gene matches: 12. The CDR3 extends over 15 amino acids. Germline V gene lookup returns CDR1 SEHNR and CDR2 FQNEAQ (reference sequence). CDR3 coding DNA: TGTGCCAGCACCCCCAGGACAGGGTATGGGAATGAGCAGTTCTTC. This gives the protein CASTPRTGYGNEQFF. Based on the CDR3 plus reference TRBV7-9 and TRBJ2-1, the full variable domain is DTGVSQNPRHKITKRGQNVTFRCDPISEHNRLYWYRQTLGQGPEFLTYFQNEAQLEKSRLLSDRFSAERPKGSFSTLEIQRTEQGDSAMYLCASTPRTGYGNEQFFGPGTRLTVL.

This clonotype was seen only a few times. This chain uses TRBV12-3 or TRBV12-4 with TRBJ1-1; tentative D call: TRBD1 (5 bases). This CDR3 comprises 15 residues. V was clipped by 6 bases and J by 0 bases, with 14 bases between them. The CDR3 loop is CASRMPRALNTEAFF. CDR3 nucleotides: TGTGCCAGCAGGATGCCCAGGGCCTTGAACACTGAAGCTTTCTTT.

The chain combines TRBV3-1 with TRBJ2-1; weak D call: TRBD2 (7 bases). V was pared by 7 bases and J by 6 bases, with 13 bases between. Germline lookup yields CDR1 LGHDT and CDR2 YNNKEL (reference sequence). This CDR3 has 13 amino acids. CDR3 amino acids: CASKRGASNEQFF. The CDR3 DNA reads TGTGCCAGCAAACGGGGGGCCAGCAATGAGCAGTTCTTC.

The chain has TRBV7-7 and TRBJ1-4; 8 positions match TRBD1. With V trimmed by 5 bases and J by 11 bases, 13 bases remained unmatched. The CDR3 is 15 amino acids. Germline loops: CDR1 SSHAT, CDR2 FNYEAQ (reference sequence). CDR3 sequence (DNA): TGTGCCAGCAGCCCGAGCCGAGGACAGGGCGGGAAACTGTTTTTT. This sequence encodes CASSPSRGQGGKLFF.

In this sample, this clonotype turned up many times. The CDR3 loop reads CSAAEETQYF. The CDR3 nucleotides are TGCAGTGCTGCGGAAGAGACCCAGTACTTC. The V call is TRBV20-1, the J call TRBJ2-5; no clear D gene. Per the germline V gene, CDR1 is DFQATT and CDR2 is SNEGSKA (reference sequence). With 5 bases removed from V and 3 bases from J, the gap between germline ends came to 4 bases. The CDR3 is 10 residues long.

The chain recombines TRBV15 with TRBJ2-2, with D possibly matching TRBD1 (6 bases). The CDR3 contains 16 residues. Germline V lookup: CDR1 LNHNV, CDR2 YYDKDF (reference sequence). Between the trimmed V and J ends, which lost 2 bases and 5 bases, there was a span of 15 bases. DNA of the CDR3: TGTGCCACCAGCAGACAAACAGGGATAGGGACCGGGGAGCTGTTTTTT. Its translation is CATSRQTGIGTGELFF.

This sequence joins TRBV5-8 and TRBJ1-5, with TRBD1 as a possible D gene (5 bases). Trimming cost V 6 bases and J 9 bases, with 22 bases left between them. This CDR3 has 15 amino acids. Per the germline V gene, CDR1 is SGHTS and CDR2 is YDEGEE. Here the CDR3 reads CASNSRDGGERPQHF. The CDR3 coding sequence is TGTGCCAGCAACTCCCGGGACGGCGGCGAAAGGCCCCAGCATTTT.

This clonotype was recorded a few times. V is TRBV10-3 and J is TRBJ2-1, with D unclear. V lost 3 bases, J lost 4 bases, and 7 bases lay in between. Germline-derived CDR1 and CDR2 are ENHRY and SYGVKD. The CDR3 contains 13 residues. The CDR3 region is CAISDPAYNEQFF. The CDR3 nucleotides read TGTGCCATCAGTGACCCGGCTTACAATGAGCAGTTCTTC.

The V and J genes are TRBV9 and TRBJ2-1, with D possibly called TRBD1 or TRBD2 (5 bases each). This CDR3 has 16 residues. From germline, CDR1 is SGDLS and CDR2 YYNGEE. Trimming removed 3 bases at V and 1 base at J, with 14 bases between. The CDR3 reads CASSGAGTLSYNEQFF. The CDR3 nucleotides read TGTGCCAGCAGCGGCGCCGGGACCCTTTCCTACAATGAGCAGTTCTTC.

Many counts were recorded for this clonotype. In nucleotides, the CDR3 is TGTGCCAGCAGCCCCGGACTAGGAACAGATACGCAGTATTTT. It codes for CASSPGLGTDTQYF. The chain recombines TRBV7-7 with TRBJ2-3; 7 nucleotides line up with TRBD2. The CDR3 totals 14 residues. Trimming cost V 5 bases and J 3 bases; bases outside gene matches: 5. The germline V gene has CDR1 SSHAT and CDR2 FNYEAQ (reference sequence).

This sequence joins TRBV20-1 and TRBJ2-1; maybe TRBD1 (5 bases). This CDR3 has 13 amino acids. From germline, CDR1 is DFQATT and CDR2 SNEGSKA (reference sequence). V was cut by 3 bases and J by 7 bases, with 13 bases left in between. CDR3 sequence reads: CSASGRVGNEQFF. CDR3 DNA sequence: TGCAGTGCTAGTGGCAGGGTCGGGAATGAGCAGTTCTTC.

This clonotype was recorded at least ten times. The chain recombines TRBV20-1 with TRBJ1-2; 9 bases match TRBD1. Germline CDR1 reads DFQATT; CDR2 reads SNEGSKA (reference sequence). Trimming at V came to 3 bases and at J to 1 base, leaving 6 bases not matched to a gene. The CDR3 runs 15 residues. This CDR3 is CSARSRDRDNYGYTF. CDR3 bases: TGCAGTGCTAGGTCCCGGGACAGGGATAACTATGGCTACACCTTC.

The V and J genes are TRBV11-2 and TRBJ2-7, with D unclear. V was pared by 10 bases and J by 4 bases, with 17 bases between. Germline V gives CDR1 SGHAT, CDR2 FQNNGV. The CDR3 spans 13 residues. The CDR3 here is CATRPSNLYEQYV. CDR3 nucleotide sequence: TGTGCCACCAGGCCCTCGAACCTATACGAGCAGTACGTC.

The chain combines TRBV27 with TRBJ2-1; D may correspond to TRBD1 or TRBD2 (5 bases each). CDR1 and CDR2 from the germline V gene are MNHEY and SMNVEV (reference sequence). This CDR3 contains 16 residues. Deletions cut 0 bases from V and 7 bases from J, with 16 bases between. CDR3 nucleotides: TGTGCCAGCAGTTTATCTGTGGGGCTCTCGGGGAATGAGCAGTTCTTC. It yields the protein CASSLSVGLSGNEQFF.

This clonotype was counted at least ten times. This chain uses TRBV20-1 with TRBJ2-1; D remains unclear. The CDR3 consists of 11 residues. Germline V lookup: CDR1 DFQATT, CDR2 SNEGSKA (reference sequence). V was cut by 1 base and J by 7 bases, with 5 bases left in between. The CDR3 protein is CSARVPNEQFF. The CDR3 DNA follows: TGCAGTGCTAGAGTTCCGAATGAGCAGTTCTTC.

The CDR3 reads CASSPLVGTGSDNEQFF. The CDR3 nucleotides are TGTGCCAGCAGCCCGTTGGTGGGGACAGGGTCGGACAATGAGCAGTTCTTC. V is TRBV11-3 and J is TRBJ2-1; TRBD1 matches 9 bases. The CDR3 runs to 17 residues. Unmatched junction bases numbered 13, after V lost 5 bases and J lost 5 bases. In germline, CDR1 is SGHNT, CDR2 YENEEA.

This clonotype has a handful of counts. The chain couples TRBV6-5 to TRBJ1-1; 7 bases agree with TRBD1. This CDR3 has 12 amino acids. V shed 7 bases, J shed 11 bases, and the junction held 10 bases outside the gene matches. CDR1 is MNHEY and CDR2 is SVGAGI in the germline V gene. The CDR3 is CASTPWEGAAFF. The DNA of the CDR3 is TGTGCCAGCACCCCTTGGGAGGGGGCCGCTTTCTTT.

At least ten counts were recorded for this clonotype. This chain links TRBV20-1 with TRBJ2-5, with 7 bases lining up with TRBD1. CDR3 size: 13 residues. With V trimmed by 0 bases and J by 5 bases, 3 bases remained unmatched. Germline CDR1 and CDR2: DFQATT and SNEGSKA (reference sequence). In nucleotides, the CDR3 is TGCAGTGCTAGAGATAAGGGGGCTGAGACCCAGTACTTC. This codes for CSARDKGAETQYF.

This clonotype was counted between two and nine times. This CDR3 is CAWSPQSFYEQYF. DNA of the CDR3: TGTGCCTGGAGTCCCCAGTCTTTCTACGAGCAGTACTTC. The J gene is TRBJ2-7, the V gene TRBV30; D uncertain. The ends were cut back, 2 bases at V and 3 bases at J, with 11 bases in the middle. Germline V gene data show CDR1 as GTSNPN and CDR2 as SVGIG (reference sequence). The CDR3 runs to 13 residues.

This clonotype was found many times. Germline is not matched at one junction end, which may reflect a read error. This chain links TRBV29-1 with TRBJ2-5; the D gene is possibly TRBD1 (5 bases). Germline V gene lookup returns CDR1 SQVTM and CDR2 ANQGSEA. The CDR3 extends over 13 amino acids. The CDR3 region is CSVETRAQGTQYF. Here the CDR3 DNA reads TGCAGCGTTGAAACCAGGGCACAAGGGACCCAGTACTTC. Complete variable domain (other parts from reference TRBV29-1 and TRBJ2-5): SAVISQKPSRDICQRGTSLTIQCQVDSQVTMMFWYRQQPGQSLTLIATANQGSEATYESGFVIDKFPISRPNLTFSTLTVSNMSPEDSSIYLCSVETRAQGTQYFGPGTRLLVL.

This clonotype was recorded at least ten times. V and J are TRBV29-1 and TRBJ2-7; D is possibly TRBD2 (6 bases). CDR1 and CDR2 from the germline V gene are SQVTM and ANQGSEA. The ends were cut back, 7 bases at V and 5 bases at J, with 15 bases in the middle. The CDR3 extends over 12 amino acids. This CDR3 is CSDGGSRDEQYF. Here the CDR3 DNA reads TGCAGCGATGGGGGGTCTCGGGACGAGCAGTACTTC.

This clonotype has more than one count but fewer than ten. The chain couples TRBV7-3 to TRBJ2-1; D gene unclear. Trimming removed 4 bases at V and 9 bases at J, with 16 bases between. This CDR3 has 14 amino acids. Per germline, CDR1 SGHTA and CDR2 FQGTGA. The CDR3 protein is CASSSGRSDVEQFF. In DNA, the CDR3 is TGTGCCAGCAGCTCCGGAAGATCCGACGTTGAGCAGTTCTTC.

This clonotype was recorded at least ten times. J is TRBJ2-5 and V is TRBV7-2; D gene unclear. The CDR3 contains 14 residues. Germline loops: CDR1 SGHTA, CDR2 FQGNSA. Trimming removed 10 bases from V and 3 bases from J, with 18 bases in between. CDR3 nucleotides: TGTGCCACCTCAGCTTACGGTGACAAAGAGACCCAGTACTTC. Protein: CATSAYGDKETQYF. Looking up the rest from reference TRBV7-2 and TRBJ2-5 gives the full variable domain: GAGVSQSPSNKVTEKGKDVELRCDPISGHTALYWYRQSLGQGLEFLIYFQGNSAPDKSGLPSDRFSAERTGGSVSTLTIQRTQQEDSAVYLCATSAYGDKETQYFGPGTRLLVL.